The 15 T cell receptor beta chains reported below all come from one sample, sequenced in a study of blood T cell repertoires in COVID-19. The table came from immunoSEQ multiplex PCR; TCRdb's copy has only in-frame clones and leaves some out. The sample consists of around 300,000 clones, about 89% of them appearing once. Sequencing used peripheral blood. These receptors were obtained from a woman in her thirties or forties who had recovered from COVID-19.

This clone was observed a few times. The J gene is TRBJ2-1, the V gene TRBV7-3; D is possibly TRBD2 (5 bases). Trimming stripped 5 bases from V and 0 bases from J, with 17 bases between. Germline lookup yields CDR1 SGHTA and CDR2 FQGTGA. The CDR3 runs 17 residues. The CDR3, as DNA: TGTGCCAGCAGCCCCGGGATGGGCCCGAGCTCCTACAATGAGCAGTTCTTC. Translating gives CASSPGMGPSSYNEQFF.

V and J are TRBV27 and TRBJ2-4; 8 nucleotides line up with TRBD1. The CDR3 spans 14 residues. After removal of 3 bases from V and 5 bases from J, the junction contained 3 bases not matched to a gene. Germline V gene data show CDR1 as MNHEY and CDR2 as SMNVEV (reference sequence). CDR3 sequence reads: CASSFRDRQNIQYF. CDR3 in DNA: TGTGCCAGCAGTTTTCGGGACAGGCAAAACATTCAGTACTTC.

This chain links TRBV3-1 (or the pseudogene TRBV3-2) with TRBJ2-7, with TRBD1 identical over 10 bases. CDR3 length: 15 amino acids. V trimming: 3 bases; J trimming: 3 bases; junction bases outside the gene matches: 5. The germline V gene encodes CDR1 LGHDT and CDR2 YNNKEL (reference sequence). The CDR3 nucleotides are TGTGCCAGCAGCCAGGGGGGACAGGGGAACTACGAGCAGTACTTC. This codes for CASSQGGQGNYEQYF.

The chain recombines TRBV13 with TRBJ2-1; TRBD2 matches at 12 bases. Looked up from germline, CDR1 is PRHDT and CDR2 is FYEKMQ (reference sequence). The trim removed 4 bases at V and 4 bases at J, leaving 5 bases unmatched. This CDR3 contains 16 residues. For the CDR3, the DNA is TGTGCCAGCAGCTCTGGACTAGCGGGACGTTACAATGAGCAGTTCTTC. Protein: CASSSGLAGRYNEQFF.

The chain has TRBV18 and TRBJ2-7, with 11 bases that match TRBD1. J was trimmed by 5 bases and V by 6 bases; bases with no gene match: 3. The germline gives CDR1 KGHSH, CDR2 LQKENI. This CDR3 is built from 13 residues. The CDR3 reads CASSRTGGHEQYF. The CDR3 DNA reads as TGTGCCAGCTCGAGGACAGGGGGCCACGAGCAGTACTTC. Full variable domain (outside the CDR3, taken from reference TRBV18 and TRBJ2-7): NAGVMQNPRHLVRRRGQEARLRCSPMKGHSHVYWYRQLPEEGLKFMVYLQKENIIDESGMPKERFSAEFPKEGPSILRIQQVVRGDSAAYFCASSRTGGHEQYFGPGTRLTVT.

V usage is TRBV11-2 and J usage is TRBJ1-1; D unclear. The length of the CDR3 is 14 residues. V shed 3 bases and J shed 1 base, with 9 bases lying between them. Germline lookup yields CDR1 SGHAT and CDR2 FQNNGV. The CDR3 region has the DNA TGTGCCAGCAGCTTGGCCGTTGGGAACACTGAAGCTTTCTTT. It codes for CASSLAVGNTEAFF. Drawing the rest from reference TRBV11-2 and TRBJ1-1, the complete variable domain is EAGVAQSPRYKIIEKRQSVAFWCNPISGHATLYWYQQILGQGPKLLIQFQNNGVVDDSQLPKDRFSAERLKGVDSTLKIQPAKLEDSAVYLCASSLAVGNTEAFFGQGTRLTVV.

The CDR3 DNA reads TGTGCCAGCAGCCCCCAGGGGTGGAACACTGAAGCTTTCTTT. Protein sequence: CASSPQGWNTEAFF. The rearrangement uses TRBV9 and TRBJ1-1, with a weak D call TRBD1 (6 bases). CDR3 length: 14 amino acids. The V gene lost 4 bases and the J gene lost 1 base, with 11 bases spanning the gap. Germline V lookup: CDR1 SGDLS, CDR2 YYNGEE. Looking up the rest from reference TRBV9 and TRBJ1-1 gives the full variable domain: DSGVTQTPKHLITATGQRVTLRCSPRSGDLSVYWYQQSLDQGLQFLIQYYNGEERAKGNILERFSAQQFPDLHSELNLSSLELGDSALYFCASSPQGWNTEAFFGQGTRLTVV.

The chain recombines TRBV11-3 with TRBJ2-1; perhaps TRBD2 as D (6 bases). CDR3 size: 18 residues. V was pared by 5 bases and J by 3 bases, with 23 bases between. In germline, CDR1 is SGHNT, CDR2 YENEEA. The CDR3 DNA follows: TGTGCCAGCAGCCTTAGTATTCTAGCGATAAGTTTCTACAATGAGCAGTTCTTC. Translation: CASSLSILAISFYNEQFF.

The chain joins TRBV3-1 (or the pseudogene TRBV3-2) to TRBJ1-2, with 7 bases identical to TRBD1. This CDR3 spans 15 amino acids. The J segment lost 2 bases and the V segment lost 0 bases, leaving 3 bases of the junction unmatched. Germline V gene data show CDR1 as LGHDT and CDR2 as YNNKEL (reference sequence). The DNA of the CDR3 is TGTGCCAGCAGCCAAGAAATGACAGGGAACTATGGCTACACCTTC. Translation: CASSQEMTGNYGYTF.

This chain connects TRBV7-2 to TRBJ1-6, with TRBD1 matching 7 bases. The V gene's germline CDR1 is SGHTA and CDR2 FQGNSA. The CDR3 runs to 14 residues. With 8 bases clipped from V and 7 bases from J, the junction kept 8 bases outside the gene matches. The CDR3 DNA is TGTGCCAGCCGTAGACAGGGTAGGAATTCACCCCTCCACTTT. It yields the protein CASRRQGRNSPLHF.

The chain has TRBV28 and TRBJ2-2; 7 bases match TRBD1. With V trimmed by 8 bases and J by 4 bases, 19 bases remained unmatched. CDR1 is MDHEN and CDR2 is SYDVKM in the germline V gene. The CDR3 sequence is 18 residues long. CDR3 protein: CASGPLGTGVEATGELFF. CDR3 bases: TGTGCCAGCGGCCCTTTGGGAACAGGGGTCGAGGCCACCGGGGAGCTGTTTTTT. Together with reference TRBV28 and TRBJ2-2, the CDR3 gives the full variable domain: DVKVTQSSRYLVKRTGEKVFLECVQDMDHENMFWYRQDPGLGLRLIYFSYDVKMKEKGDIPEGYSVSREKKERFSLILESASTNQTSMYLCASGPLGTGVEATGELFFGEGSRLTVL.

The chain carries TRBV5-6 and TRBJ2-3, with 11 bases that match TRBD2. The CDR3 totals 15 residues. V lost 1 base, J lost 5 bases, and 3 bases stayed unmatched. CDR1 and CDR2 from the germline V gene are SGHDT and YYEEEE. CDR3 sequence reads: CASSLSLAGGDTQYF. CDR3 DNA: TGTGCCAGCAGCTTGAGTCTAGCGGGAGGAGATACGCAGTATTTT. Looking up the rest from reference TRBV5-6 and TRBJ2-3 gives the full variable domain: DAGVTQSPTHLIKTRGQQVTLRCSPKSGHDTVSWYQQALGQGPQFIFQYYEEEERQRGNFPDRFSGHQFPNYSSELNVNALLLGDSALYLCASSLSLAGGDTQYFGPGTRLTVL.

The rearrangement uses TRBV6-1 and TRBJ2-7; D is unresolved. CDR3 length equals 15 residues. Germline V CDR1 and CDR2: MNHNS, SASEGT. Trimming removed 3 bases at V and 0 bases at J, with 12 bases between. The CDR3 bases are TGTGCCAGCAGTGATGAGCGTCTTAGCTCCTACGAGCAGTACTTC. Translation gives CASSDERLSSYEQYF.

This sequence joins TRBV27 and TRBJ2-1; the match to TRBD2 covers 10 bases. The V gene's germline CDR1 is MNHEY and CDR2 SMNVEV (reference sequence). The CDR3 spans 14 residues. The trim removed 5 bases at V and 6 bases at J, leaving 4 bases unmatched. The CDR3 sequence is CASSLAGVLNEQFF. CDR3 sequence (DNA): TGTGCCAGCAGTCTAGCGGGAGTTCTCAATGAGCAGTTCTTC.

V and J are TRBV29-1 and TRBJ1-1; no clear D. The CDR3 is made up of 13 amino acids. Germline CDR1 reads SQVTM; CDR2 reads ANQGSEA. Trimming left V 1 base short and J 0 bases short, with 6 bases between. The CDR3: CSVEGQMNTEAFF. For the CDR3, the DNA is TGCAGCGTTGAAGGGCAAATGAACACTGAAGCTTTCTTT.